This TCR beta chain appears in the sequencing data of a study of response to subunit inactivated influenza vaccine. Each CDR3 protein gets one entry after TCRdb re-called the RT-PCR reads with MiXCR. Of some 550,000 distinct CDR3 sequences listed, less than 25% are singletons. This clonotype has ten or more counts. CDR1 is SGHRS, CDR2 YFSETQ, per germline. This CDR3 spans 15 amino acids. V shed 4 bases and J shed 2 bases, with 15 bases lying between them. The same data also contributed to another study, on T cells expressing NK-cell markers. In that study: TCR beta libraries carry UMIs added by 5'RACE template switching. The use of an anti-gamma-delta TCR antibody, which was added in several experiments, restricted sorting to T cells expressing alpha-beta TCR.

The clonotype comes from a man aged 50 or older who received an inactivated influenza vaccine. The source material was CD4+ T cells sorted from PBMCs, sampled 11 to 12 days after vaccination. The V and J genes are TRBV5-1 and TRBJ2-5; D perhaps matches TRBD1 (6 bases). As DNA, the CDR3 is TGCGCCAGCAGCAAGGACAGACCCCTTCAAGAGACCCAGTACTTC. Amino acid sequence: CASSKDRPLQETQYF.